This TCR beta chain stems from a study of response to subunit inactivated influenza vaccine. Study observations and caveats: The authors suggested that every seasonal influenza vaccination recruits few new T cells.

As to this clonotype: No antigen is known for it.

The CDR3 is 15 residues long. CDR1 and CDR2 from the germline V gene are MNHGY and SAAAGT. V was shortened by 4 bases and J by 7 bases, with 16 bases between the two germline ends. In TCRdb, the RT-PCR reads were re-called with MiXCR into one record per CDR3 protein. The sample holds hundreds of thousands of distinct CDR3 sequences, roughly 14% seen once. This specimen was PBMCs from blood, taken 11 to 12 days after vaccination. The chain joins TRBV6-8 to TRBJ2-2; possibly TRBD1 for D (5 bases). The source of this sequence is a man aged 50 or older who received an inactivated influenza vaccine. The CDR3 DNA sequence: TGTGCCAGCAGTTTAATCTTGGACACCCACGGGGAGCTGTTTTTT. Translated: CASSLILDTHGELFF.